This T cell receptor (beta chain) comes out of a study of T cell responses to AZD1222 COVID-19 vaccine. Study details: The study pooled second doses at about 4 or about 12 weeks.

This clone was picked up a small number of times. Its target is unknown. Germline-derived CDR1 and CDR2 are SQVTM and ANQGSEA. V lost 7 bases, J lost 1 base, and 16 bases lay in between. This CDR3 contains 14 residues. General observations from the study: Spike regions recognized by vaccine-associated CD4 TCRs spanned the protein, led by 160-218 and 743-854. It was only 6 or 7 AZD1222 recipients who were seropositive at baseline. It was only after the peak T cell response that any repertoires were sampled.

The method was immunoSEQ multiplex PCR; TCRdb's version includes in-frame clones alone and lacks a portion of them. The data show tens of thousands of clones, with 70% to 90% seen just once and roughly 10% held by the top ten. V usage is TRBV29-1 and J usage is TRBJ1-1, with D hard to call. This material consisted of peripheral blood, taken on day 0 of AZD1222 vaccination. The receptor was derived from an adult in good health. This CDR3 reads CSAGDTWGNTEAFF. The CDR3 nucleotides read TGCAGCGCCGGAGATACCTGGGGGAACACTGAAGCTTTCTTT.